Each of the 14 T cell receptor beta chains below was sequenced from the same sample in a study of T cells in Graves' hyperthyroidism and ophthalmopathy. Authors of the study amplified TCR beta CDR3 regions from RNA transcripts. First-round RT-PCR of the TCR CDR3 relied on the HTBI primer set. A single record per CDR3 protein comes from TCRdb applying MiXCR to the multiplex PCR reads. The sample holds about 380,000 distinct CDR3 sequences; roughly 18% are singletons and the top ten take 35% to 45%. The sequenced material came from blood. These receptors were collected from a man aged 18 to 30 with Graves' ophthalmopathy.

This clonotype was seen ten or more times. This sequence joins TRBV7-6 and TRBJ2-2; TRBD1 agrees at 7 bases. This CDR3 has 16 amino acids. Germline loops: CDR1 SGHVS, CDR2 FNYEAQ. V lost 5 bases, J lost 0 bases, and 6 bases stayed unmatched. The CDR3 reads CASSVTGTANTGELFF. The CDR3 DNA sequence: TGTGCCAGCAGCGTCACCGGGACAGCGAACACCGGGGAGCTGTTTTTT.

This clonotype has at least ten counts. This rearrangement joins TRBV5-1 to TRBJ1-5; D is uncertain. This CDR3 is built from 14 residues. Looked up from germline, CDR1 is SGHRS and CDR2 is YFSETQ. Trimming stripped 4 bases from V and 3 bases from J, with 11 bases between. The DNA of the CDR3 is TGCGCCAGCAGCCCCGGCAGTTTCAATCAGCCCCAGCATTTT. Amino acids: CASSPGSFNQPQHF.

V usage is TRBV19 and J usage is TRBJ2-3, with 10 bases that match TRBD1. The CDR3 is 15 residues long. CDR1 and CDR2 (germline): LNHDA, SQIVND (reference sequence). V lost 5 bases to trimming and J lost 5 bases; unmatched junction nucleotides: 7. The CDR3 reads CASSFGQGERDTQYF. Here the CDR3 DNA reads TGTGCCAGTAGTTTCGGACAGGGGGAACGAGATACGCAGTATTTT.

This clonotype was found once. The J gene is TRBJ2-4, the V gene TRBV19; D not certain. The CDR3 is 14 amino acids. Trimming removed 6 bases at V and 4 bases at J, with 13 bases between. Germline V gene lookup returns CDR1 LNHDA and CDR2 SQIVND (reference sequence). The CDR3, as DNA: TGTGCCAGTAGAGGGATCGCCGAGAAAAACATTCAGTACTTC. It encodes CASRGIAEKNIQYF.

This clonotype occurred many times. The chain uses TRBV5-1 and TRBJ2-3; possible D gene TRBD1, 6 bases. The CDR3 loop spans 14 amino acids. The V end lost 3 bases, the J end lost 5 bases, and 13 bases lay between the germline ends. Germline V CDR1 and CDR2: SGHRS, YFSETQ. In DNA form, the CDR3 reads TGCGCCAGCAGCTCAGGACAGCCTTTAGATACGCAGTATTTT. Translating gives CASSSGQPLDTQYF.

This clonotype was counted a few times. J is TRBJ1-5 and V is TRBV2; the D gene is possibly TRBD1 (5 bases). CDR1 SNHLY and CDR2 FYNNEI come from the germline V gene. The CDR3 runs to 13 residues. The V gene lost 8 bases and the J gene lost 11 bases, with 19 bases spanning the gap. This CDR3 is CASSQGLNAAQHF. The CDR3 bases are TGTGCCAGCTCCCAGGGTCTAAACGCGGCCCAGCATTTT. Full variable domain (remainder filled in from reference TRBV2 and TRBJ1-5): EPEVTQTPSHQVTQMGQEVILRCVPISNHLYFYWYRQILGQKVEFLVSFYNNEISEKSEIFDDQFSVERPDGSNFTLKIRSTKLEDSAMYFCASSQGLNAAQHFGDGTRLSIL.

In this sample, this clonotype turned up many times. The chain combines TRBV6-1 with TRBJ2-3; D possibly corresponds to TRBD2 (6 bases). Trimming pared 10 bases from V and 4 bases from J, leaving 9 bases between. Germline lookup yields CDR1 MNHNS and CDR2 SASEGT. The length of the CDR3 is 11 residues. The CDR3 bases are TGTGCCATAGGGGAGGCAGATACGCAGTATTTT. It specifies CAIGEADTQYF.

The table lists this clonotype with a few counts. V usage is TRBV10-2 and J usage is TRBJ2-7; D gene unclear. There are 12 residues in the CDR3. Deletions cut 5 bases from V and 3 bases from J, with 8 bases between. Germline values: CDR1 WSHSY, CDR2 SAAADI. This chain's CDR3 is CASSSANYEQYF. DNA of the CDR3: TGCGCCAGCAGTTCCGCAAACTACGAGCAGTACTTC.

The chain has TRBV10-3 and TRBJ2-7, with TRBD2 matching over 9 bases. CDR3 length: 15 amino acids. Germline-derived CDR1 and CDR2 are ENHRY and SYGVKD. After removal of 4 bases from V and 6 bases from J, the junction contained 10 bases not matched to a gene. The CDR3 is CAISGPLAGTPEQYF. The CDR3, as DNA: TGTGCCATCAGTGGCCCGCTAGCGGGAACCCCCGAGCAGTACTTC.

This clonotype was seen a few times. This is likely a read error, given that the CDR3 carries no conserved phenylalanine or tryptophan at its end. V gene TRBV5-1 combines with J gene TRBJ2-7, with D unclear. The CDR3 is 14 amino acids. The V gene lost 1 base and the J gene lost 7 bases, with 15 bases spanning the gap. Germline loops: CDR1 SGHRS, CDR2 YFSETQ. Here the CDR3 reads CASSLRDGAKEQYL. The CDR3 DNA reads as TGCGCCAGCAGCTTGAGGGATGGAGCTAAAGAGCAGTACCTC.

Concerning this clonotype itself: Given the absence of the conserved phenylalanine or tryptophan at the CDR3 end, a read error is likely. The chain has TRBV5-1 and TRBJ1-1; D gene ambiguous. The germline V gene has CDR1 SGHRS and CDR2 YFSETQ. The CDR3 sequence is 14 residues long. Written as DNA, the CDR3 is TGCGCCAGCAGCTTGGCCCGGGTGAACACTGAGGCTTTCTCT. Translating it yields CASSLARVNTEAFS.

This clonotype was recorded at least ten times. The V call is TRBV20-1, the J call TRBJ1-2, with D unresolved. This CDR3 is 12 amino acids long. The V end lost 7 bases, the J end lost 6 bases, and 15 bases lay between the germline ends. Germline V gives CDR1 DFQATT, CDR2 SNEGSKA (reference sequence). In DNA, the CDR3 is TGCAGTGTTATCGACATCCTACATGGCTACACCTTC. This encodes CSVIDILHGYTF.

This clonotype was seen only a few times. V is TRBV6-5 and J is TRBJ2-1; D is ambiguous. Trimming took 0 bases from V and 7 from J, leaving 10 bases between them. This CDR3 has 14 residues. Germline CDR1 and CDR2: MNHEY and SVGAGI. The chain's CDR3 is CASSYSIGLNEQFF. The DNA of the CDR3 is TGTGCCAGCAGTTACTCGATCGGGCTAAATGAGCAGTTCTTC.

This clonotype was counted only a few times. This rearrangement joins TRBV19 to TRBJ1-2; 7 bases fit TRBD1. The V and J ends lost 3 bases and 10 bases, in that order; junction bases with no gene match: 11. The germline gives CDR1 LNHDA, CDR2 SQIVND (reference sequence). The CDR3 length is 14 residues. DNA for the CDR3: TGTGCCAGTAGTATCCGGTCCAACAGGGGTGACTACACCTTC. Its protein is CASSIRSNRGDYTF.